The 4 T cell receptor beta chains reported below all come from one sample, sequenced in a study of T cell repertoires in ileal Crohn's disease. Time point given: neoterminal ileum biopsy at postoperative endoscopy, about 6 months after surgery. TCRdb's table, derived via immunoSEQ multiplex PCR, lists solely in-frame clones and lacks some. Seen here are 1,000 to 1,400 clones, 75% to 90% observed once, and the top ten hold almost 4.5%. The sequencing sample was made of ileal tissue. These receptors originate from an adult with Crohn's disease.

The rearrangement joins TRBV10-1 to TRBJ2-3; 10 nucleotides match TRBD2. The V gene end was trimmed by 5 bases and the J gene end by 2 bases; junction bases not matched to a gene: 10. CDR3 length: 17 amino acids. Germline V lookup: CDR1 WNHNN, CDR2 SYGVQD (reference sequence). The DNA for the CDR3 is TGCGCCAGCAGTCCCGCAGTTAGCGGGGGGTCCACAGATACGCAGTATTTT. Translation: CASSPAVSGGSTDTQYF.

The chain employs TRBV5-1 and TRBJ2-7; 9 nucleotides agree with TRBD2. This CDR3 is 14 amino acids long. Germline CDR1 and CDR2: SGHRS and YFSETQ. J gave up 0 bases and V 2 bases, and 0 bases lay outside the gene matches. Here the CDR3 DNA reads TGCGCCAGCAGCTTTAGCGGGGGCTCCTACGAGCAGTACTTC. Its protein product is CASSFSGGSYEQYF.

This chain connects TRBV2 to TRBJ2-2; no reliable D call. The V gene's germline CDR1 is SNHLY and CDR2 FYNNEI. The CDR3 extends over 14 amino acids. V lost 6 bases and J lost 2, with 10 bases in between. The CDR3 loop is CASSDRVNTGELFF. CDR3 nucleotide sequence: TGTGCCAGCAGCGACCGGGTCAACACCGGGGAGCTGTTTTTT. Based on the CDR3 plus reference TRBV2 and TRBJ2-2, the full variable domain is EPEVTQTPSHQVTQMGQEVILRCVPISNHLYFYWYRQILGQKVEFLVSFYNNEISEKSEIFDDQFSVERPDGSNFTLKIRSTKLEDSAMYFCASSDRVNTGELFFGEGSRLTVL.

The rearrangement uses TRBV19 and TRBJ1-2, with TRBD1 as a possible D gene (5 bases). CDR1 is LNHDA, CDR2 SQIVND, per germline (reference sequence). The V gene lost 9 bases and the J gene lost 2 bases, with 16 bases spanning the gap. The CDR3 is made up of 14 amino acids. CDR3 loop: CASSYGQLNYGYTF. In nucleotides, the CDR3 is TGTGCCAGCAGTTACGGACAATTGAACTATGGCTACACCTTC.